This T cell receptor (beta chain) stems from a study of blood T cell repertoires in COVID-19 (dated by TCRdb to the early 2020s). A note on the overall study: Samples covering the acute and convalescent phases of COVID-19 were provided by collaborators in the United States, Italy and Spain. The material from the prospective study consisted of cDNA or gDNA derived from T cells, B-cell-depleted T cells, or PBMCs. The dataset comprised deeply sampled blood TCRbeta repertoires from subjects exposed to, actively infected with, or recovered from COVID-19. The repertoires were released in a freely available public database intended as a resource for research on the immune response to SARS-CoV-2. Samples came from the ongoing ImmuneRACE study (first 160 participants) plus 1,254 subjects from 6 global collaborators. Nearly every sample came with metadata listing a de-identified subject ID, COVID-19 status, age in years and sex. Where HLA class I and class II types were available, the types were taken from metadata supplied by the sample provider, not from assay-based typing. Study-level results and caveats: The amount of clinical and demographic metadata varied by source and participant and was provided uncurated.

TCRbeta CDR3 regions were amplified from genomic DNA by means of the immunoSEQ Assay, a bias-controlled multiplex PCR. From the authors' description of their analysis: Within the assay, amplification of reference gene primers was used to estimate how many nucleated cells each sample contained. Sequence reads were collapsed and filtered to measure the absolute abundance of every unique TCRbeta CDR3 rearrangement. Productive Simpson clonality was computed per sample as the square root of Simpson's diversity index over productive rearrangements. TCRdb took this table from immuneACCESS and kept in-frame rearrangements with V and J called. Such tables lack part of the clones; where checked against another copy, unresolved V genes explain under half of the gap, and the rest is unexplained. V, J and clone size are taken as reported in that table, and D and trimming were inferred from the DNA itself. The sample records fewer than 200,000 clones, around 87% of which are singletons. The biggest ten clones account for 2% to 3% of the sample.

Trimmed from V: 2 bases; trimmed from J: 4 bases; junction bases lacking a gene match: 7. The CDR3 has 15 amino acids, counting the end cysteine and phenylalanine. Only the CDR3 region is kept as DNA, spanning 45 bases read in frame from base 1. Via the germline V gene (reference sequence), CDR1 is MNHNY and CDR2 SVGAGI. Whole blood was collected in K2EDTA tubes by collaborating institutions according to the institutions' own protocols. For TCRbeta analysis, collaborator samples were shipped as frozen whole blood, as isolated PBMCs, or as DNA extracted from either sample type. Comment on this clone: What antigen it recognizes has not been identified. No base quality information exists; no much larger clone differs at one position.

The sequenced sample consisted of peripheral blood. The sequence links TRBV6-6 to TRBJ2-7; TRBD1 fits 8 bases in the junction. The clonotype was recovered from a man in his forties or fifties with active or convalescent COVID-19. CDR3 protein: CASSYAPGQGYEQYF. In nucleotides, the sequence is TGTGCCAGCAGTTACGCCCCCGGACAGGGTTACGAGCAGTACTTC.